A single TCR beta chain is shown here with its context. The antigen is undetermined. The source of the sample is a study of cytomegalovirus exposure and HLA in healthy donors. Study-wide findings and caveats: Fewer N-insertions than the approximately 700-donor mean were reportedly shown by an Asian-associated ancestry cluster in a later analysis. Later analysis identified a missense DCLRE1C variant that was linked to TCR beta V- and J-gene trimming.

The trim removed 8 bases at V and 7 bases at J, leaving 8 bases unmatched. The CDR3 totals 14 residues. The germline gives CDR1 MNHNS, CDR2 SASEGT. A multiplex PCR was run with 60 Vbeta primers and 13 Jbeta primers. In the authors' workflow: In a later analysis, the count reached some 73 million unique TCR beta chains, with 10 million to 14 million shared. TCRdb's copy holds only in-frame clones and misses some; the assay was immunoSEQ multiplex PCR. The V and J calls and clone size were taken over from that table, and D and trimming were inferred from the DNA. The data hold approximately 170,000 clones, with more than 65% observed a single time.

The source is a man aged 45 to 65 in good health and CMV-seropositive. The chain has TRBV6-1 and TRBJ1-4; 9 bases are a match to TRBD1. The sequenced material came from PBMCs. The CDR3 DNA sequence: TGTGCCAGCGAAACAGGGGGCGATGGTGAAAAACTGTTTTTT. It translates to CASETGGDGEKLFF.